This is a list of T cell receptor beta chains from one sample in a study of radiation and T cells in renal cell carcinoma. Clones were read by immunoSEQ multiplex PCR, and TCRdb kept only the in-frame ones, dropping some. The data hold approximately 100,000 clones, with around 88% observed a single time. The source material was blood, sampled from a patient whose treatment included radiotherapy and nephrectomy. These receptors came from a man between 45 and 60 years old with renal cell carcinoma. The CDR3 runs from the conserved cysteine through the conserved F or W. Each record gives: V gene, D gene, clone size, J gene, CDR3 protein, CDR3 DNA. D genes are given only for firm matches. Not all rows give a size; the values are once, few, many and, for expanded clones, a class.

v_call: TRBV5-1; d_call: NA; clone_size: NA; j_call: TRBJ1-2; cdr3_aa: CASSWLGGLTNYGYTF; cdr3_nt: TGCGCCAGCAGCTGGCTGGGGGGTCTTACTAACTATGGCTACACCTTC
v_call: TRBV11-2; d_call: NA; clone_size: NA; j_call: TRBJ2-5; cdr3_aa: CASSLSVGETQYF; cdr3_nt: TGTGCCAGCAGCCTTAGCGTCGGGGAGACCCAGTACTTC
v_call: TRBV9; d_call: NA; clone_size: NA; j_call: TRBJ2-5; cdr3_aa: CASSVGSTGGPQETQYF; cdr3_nt: TGTGCCAGCAGCGTAGGTTCGACAGGTGGGCCCCAAGAGACCCAGTACTTC
v_call: TRBV4-2; d_call: TRBD1; clone_size: NA; j_call: TRBJ2-7; cdr3_aa: CASSQRTTGSGSYEQYF; cdr3_nt: TGTGCCAGCAGCCAAAGAACGACAGGGTCAGGCTCCTACGAGCAGTACTTC
v_call: TRBV4-3; d_call: NA; clone_size: NA; j_call: TRBJ2-3; cdr3_aa: CASSQDDGATQYF; cdr3_nt: TGCGCCAGCAGCCAAGATGACGGGGCCACGCAGTATTTT
v_call: TRBV7-9; d_call: TRBD1; clone_size: NA; j_call: TRBJ2-4; cdr3_aa: CASSFGDRGNIQYF; cdr3_nt: TGTGCCAGCAGCTTCGGGGACAGGGGCAACATTCAGTACTTC
v_call: TRBV27; d_call: NA; clone_size: once; j_call: TRBJ2-7; cdr3_aa: CASSTGGGTYEQYF; cdr3_nt: TGTGCCAGCAGTACAGGGGGGGGGACCTACGAGCAGTACTTC
v_call: TRBV7-9; d_call: TRBD2; clone_size: NA; j_call: TRBJ2-1; cdr3_aa: CASSLTGGLPEQFF; cdr3_nt: TGTGCCAGCAGCTTAACGGGGGGACTACCTGAGCAGTTCTTC
v_call: TRBV9; d_call: NA; clone_size: NA; j_call: TRBJ2-3; cdr3_aa: CASSPRVSDTQYF; cdr3_nt: TGTGCCAGCAGCCCCCGCGTCTCAGATACGCAGTATTTT
v_call: TRBV5-1; d_call: NA; clone_size: NA; j_call: TRBJ1-3; cdr3_aa: CASRSGIISSGNTIYF; cdr3_nt: TGCGCCAGCCGCTCCGGAATTATCAGCTCTGGAAACACCATATATTTT
v_call: TRBV19; d_call: TRBD1; clone_size: NA; j_call: TRBJ1-1; cdr3_aa: CASSRQGRTEAFF; cdr3_nt: TGTGCCAGTAGTAGACAGGGGAGAACTGAAGCTTTCTTT
v_call: TRBV28; d_call: NA; clone_size: once; j_call: TRBJ1-2; cdr3_aa: CASSLGSTEAGGYTF; cdr3_nt: TGTGCCAGCAGTTTAGGGTCGACGGAGGCGGGTGGCTACACCTTC
v_call: TRBV18; d_call: NA; clone_size: NA; j_call: TRBJ2-3; cdr3_aa: CASSPGQNTDTQYF; cdr3_nt: TGTGCCAGCTCACCAGGACAGAACACAGATACGCAGTATTTT
v_call: TRBV2; d_call: NA; clone_size: NA; j_call: TRBJ1-1; cdr3_aa: CASSVGHSNMNTEAFF; cdr3_nt: TGTGCCAGCAGTGTGGGCCACAGCAACATGAACACTGAAGCTTTCTTT
v_call: TRBV18; d_call: NA; clone_size: NA; j_call: TRBJ2-1; cdr3_aa: CASSGPGDEQFF; cdr3_nt: TGTGCCAGCTCCGGGCCGGGGGATGAGCAGTTCTTC
v_call: TRBV29-1; d_call: TRBD1; clone_size: NA; j_call: TRBJ2-3; cdr3_aa: CSASPTGGTDTQYF; cdr3_nt: TGCAGCGCTTCCCCGACAGGGGGCACAGATACGCAGTATTTT
v_call: TRBV9; d_call: TRBD2; clone_size: NA; j_call: TRBJ2-1; cdr3_aa: CASSPKGLANYNEQFF; cdr3_nt: TGTGCCAGCAGCCCTAAGGGACTAGCCAACTACAATGAGCAGTTCTTC
v_call: TRBV6-1; d_call: NA; clone_size: NA; j_call: TRBJ2-7; cdr3_aa: CASSKIGYEQYF; cdr3_nt: TGTGCCAGCAGTAAAATAGGTTACGAGCAGTACTTC
v_call: TRBV5-1; d_call: NA; clone_size: NA; j_call: TRBJ1-1; cdr3_aa: CASSLVFRGRTEAFF; cdr3_nt: TGCGCCAGCAGCTTGGTGTTTAGAGGGCGCACTGAAGCTTTCTTT
v_call: TRBV6-1; d_call: NA; clone_size: NA; j_call: TRBJ1-4; cdr3_aa: CASSEAGVPVLNEKLFF; cdr3_nt: TGTGCCAGCAGTGAAGCAGGGGTTCCCGTTCTGAATGAAAAACTGTTTTTT
v_call: TRBV9; d_call: NA; clone_size: few; j_call: TRBJ2-1; cdr3_aa: CASSLSSGTTYNEQFF; cdr3_nt: TGTGCCAGCAGCCTATCGAGTGGGACCACTTACAATGAGCAGTTCTTC
v_call: TRBV7-3; d_call: NA; clone_size: NA; j_call: TRBJ2-3; cdr3_aa: CASSKVAGTDTQYF; cdr3_nt: TGTGCCAGCAGCAAAGTAGCGGGCACAGATACGCAGTATTTT
v_call: TRBV11-3; d_call: NA; clone_size: NA; j_call: TRBJ2-1; cdr3_aa: CASSLYHGFLYYNEQFF; cdr3_nt: TGTGCCAGCAGCTTATATCACGGTTTTTTATACTACAATGAGCAGTTCTTC
v_call: TRBV11-2; d_call: NA; clone_size: NA; j_call: TRBJ1-1; cdr3_aa: CASSLDGEMNTEAFF; cdr3_nt: TGTGCCAGCAGCTTAGACGGCGAGATGAACACTGAAGCTTTCTTT
v_call: TRBV19; d_call: NA; clone_size: NA; j_call: TRBJ2-5; cdr3_aa: CASSNAGRETQYF; cdr3_nt: TGTGCCAGTAGTAATGCGGGGAGGGAGACCCAGTACTTC
v_call: TRBV10-3; d_call: NA; clone_size: NA; j_call: TRBJ2-7; cdr3_aa: CAISVGYEQYF; cdr3_nt: TGTGCCATCAGTGTGGGGTACGAGCAGTACTTC
v_call: TRBV11-2; d_call: NA; clone_size: NA; j_call: TRBJ2-5; cdr3_aa: CASSSSGIMETQYF; cdr3_nt: TGTGCCAGCAGCTCGTCGGGGATTATGGAGACCCAGTACTTC
v_call: TRBV7-8; d_call: NA; clone_size: NA; j_call: TRBJ1-5; cdr3_aa: CASSFRGSRIRQPQHF; cdr3_nt: TGTGCCAGCAGCTTCCGGGGCTCGAGGATCCGGCAGCCCCAGCATTTT
v_call: TRBV5-1; d_call: NA; clone_size: NA; j_call: TRBJ2-2; cdr3_aa: CASSLALGEVTGELFF; cdr3_nt: TGCGCCAGCAGCTTGGCATTAGGGGAGGTCACCGGGGAGCTGTTTTTT
v_call: TRBV11-2; d_call: NA; clone_size: NA; j_call: TRBJ2-3; cdr3_aa: CASSSSGGTLRYTDTQYF; cdr3_nt: TGTGCCAGCAGCTCATCGGGCGGGACGCTCCGTTACACAGATACGCAGTATTTT
v_call: TRBV6-4; d_call: NA; clone_size: once; j_call: TRBJ2-2; cdr3_aa: CASSDQTGELFF; cdr3_nt: TGTGCCAGCAGTGACCAAACCGGGGAGCTGTTTTTT
v_call: TRBV6-6; d_call: NA; clone_size: NA; j_call: TRBJ2-1; cdr3_aa: CASTGSRSYNEQFF; cdr3_nt: TGTGCCAGTACCGGCAGCCGCTCCTACAATGAGCAGTTCTTC
v_call: TRBV5-1; d_call: NA; clone_size: NA; j_call: TRBJ2-3; cdr3_aa: CASSLDLGRTDTQYF; cdr3_nt: TGCGCCAGCAGCTTGGACCTGGGGCGCACAGATACGCAGTATTTT
v_call: TRBV4-1; d_call: NA; clone_size: NA; j_call: TRBJ2-6; cdr3_aa: CASSQTGYGANVLTF; cdr3_nt: TGCGCCAGCAGCCAAACAGGGTATGGGGCCAACGTCCTGACTTTC
v_call: TRBV2; d_call: NA; clone_size: NA; j_call: TRBJ2-2; cdr3_aa: CASREFYVNTGELFF; cdr3_nt: TGTGCCAGCAGAGAATTCTACGTGAACACCGGGGAGCTGTTTTTT
v_call: TRBV30; d_call: NA; clone_size: NA; j_call: TRBJ2-2; cdr3_aa: CASRDPNTGELFF; cdr3_nt: TGTGCCTCGAGGGATCCGAACACCGGGGAGCTGTTTTTT
v_call: TRBV27; d_call: NA; clone_size: NA; j_call: TRBJ1-2; cdr3_aa: CASSLNRLVRAYGYTF; cdr3_nt: TGTGCCAGCAGTTTAAACCGCTTAGTTCGGGCCTATGGCTACACCTTC
v_call: TRBV7-8; d_call: NA; clone_size: NA; j_call: TRBJ2-3; cdr3_aa: CASSLGGGGDTQYF; cdr3_nt: TGTGCCAGCAGCTTAGGCGGTGGGGGAGATACGCAGTATTTT
v_call: TRBV13; d_call: NA; clone_size: NA; j_call: TRBJ2-2; cdr3_aa: CASTGTPNTGELFF; cdr3_nt: TGTGCCAGCACTGGTACGCCGAACACCGGGGAGCTGTTTTTT
v_call: TRBV19; d_call: TRBD2; clone_size: NA; j_call: TRBJ2-3; cdr3_aa: CASRLAGGGADTQYF; cdr3_nt: TGTGCCAGTAGACTAGCGGGGGGAGGCGCAGATACGCAGTATTTT
v_call: TRBV11-2; d_call: NA; clone_size: NA; j_call: TRBJ2-7; cdr3_aa: CASSTRYLREQYF; cdr3_nt: TGTGCCAGCAGCACCCGGTATCTCCGGGAGCAGTACTTC
v_call: TRBV19; d_call: NA; clone_size: NA; j_call: TRBJ2-7; cdr3_aa: CASSTGRYPYEQYF; cdr3_nt: TGTGCCAGTAGTACGGGCCGATACCCCTACGAGCAGTACTTC
v_call: TRBV7-2; d_call: TRBD2; clone_size: NA; j_call: TRBJ2-1; cdr3_aa: CASSWSGGSYNEQFF; cdr3_nt: TGTGCCAGCAGCTGGAGCGGGGGTTCGTACAATGAGCAGTTCTTC
v_call: TRBV9; d_call: TRBD2; clone_size: NA; j_call: TRBJ2-7; cdr3_aa: CASSIGTSGRTYEQYF; cdr3_nt: TGTGCCAGCAGCATTGGGACTAGCGGGCGGACCTACGAGCAGTACTTC
v_call: TRBV9; d_call: TRBD2; clone_size: NA; j_call: TRBJ2-1; cdr3_aa: CASSPRPLAGDGYNEQFF; cdr3_nt: TGTGCCAGCAGCCCGCGACCACTAGCGGGAGACGGTTACAATGAGCAGTTCTTC
v_call: TRBV14; d_call: NA; clone_size: NA; j_call: TRBJ2-5; cdr3_aa: CASSPGRLGAQYF; cdr3_nt: TGTGCCAGCAGCCCGGGACGGCTCGGGGCCCAGTACTTC
v_call: TRBV9; d_call: NA; clone_size: many; j_call: TRBJ1-1; cdr3_aa: CASSGGSLEAFF; cdr3_nt: TGTGCCAGCAGCGGCGGGAGCCTTGAAGCTTTCTTT
v_call: TRBV6-1; d_call: NA; clone_size: NA; j_call: TRBJ2-7; cdr3_aa: CASSAREVYEQYF; cdr3_nt: TGTGCCAGCAGTGCGCGTGAAGTGTACGAGCAGTACTTC
v_call: TRBV11-2; d_call: TRBD1; clone_size: NA; j_call: TRBJ2-7; cdr3_aa: CASSRQGYEQYF; cdr3_nt: TGTGCCAGCAGCCGACAGGGGTACGAGCAGTACTTC
v_call: TRBV2; d_call: NA; clone_size: NA; j_call: TRBJ1-5; cdr3_aa: CASSEEGGASWPQHF; cdr3_nt: TGTGCCAGCAGTGAAGAAGGAGGGGCGAGTTGGCCCCAGCATTTT
v_call: TRBV7-2; d_call: TRBD1; clone_size: NA; j_call: TRBJ2-7; cdr3_aa: CASSLTGTGFSEQYF; cdr3_nt: TGTGCCAGCAGCCTCACCGGGACAGGGTTTTCCGAGCAGTACTTC
v_call: TRBV6-5; d_call: NA; clone_size: NA; j_call: TRBJ2-1; cdr3_aa: CANSNTGFTGQFF; cdr3_nt: TGTGCCAACAGCAACACAGGGTTTACCGGTCAGTTCTTC
v_call: TRBV6-5; d_call: TRBD1; clone_size: NA; j_call: TRBJ1-2; cdr3_aa: CASTVYRGGYGYTF; cdr3_nt: TGTGCCAGCACCGTATACAGGGGAGGCTATGGCTACACCTTC
v_call: TRBV4-1; d_call: NA; clone_size: NA; j_call: TRBJ2-5; cdr3_aa: CASSQTGDRGMETQYF; cdr3_nt: TGCGCCAGCAGCCAAACCGGGGACCGGGGAATGGAGACCCAGTACTTC
v_call: TRBV18; d_call: NA; clone_size: NA; j_call: TRBJ2-1; cdr3_aa: CASSPPSTGTLNEQFF; cdr3_nt: TGTGCCAGCTCACCACCCTCCACAGGGACTCTCAATGAGCAGTTCTTC
v_call: TRBV7-2; d_call: NA; clone_size: NA; j_call: TRBJ1-2; cdr3_aa: CASSPNGTPYGYTF; cdr3_nt: TGTGCCAGCAGCCCCAACGGGACACCCTATGGCTACACCTTC
v_call: TRBV5-4; d_call: NA; clone_size: NA; j_call: TRBJ1-3; cdr3_aa: CASSLGGQLGNTIYF; cdr3_nt: TGTGCCAGCAGCTTGGGTGGACAGCTTGGAAACACCATATATTTT
v_call: TRBV7-3; d_call: NA; clone_size: NA; j_call: TRBJ1-1; cdr3_aa: CASSKGQANTEAFF; cdr3_nt: TGTGCCAGCAGCAAGGGGCAGGCGAACACTGAAGCTTTCTTT
v_call: TRBV6-5; d_call: NA; clone_size: NA; j_call: TRBJ1-6; cdr3_aa: CASSYFDSNSPLHF; cdr3_nt: TGTGCCAGCAGTTACTTTGACAGTAATTCACCCCTCCACTTT
v_call: TRBV25-1; d_call: NA; clone_size: NA; j_call: TRBJ1-5; cdr3_aa: CASSERDSGPQHF; cdr3_nt: TGTGCCAGCAGTGAACGGGACTCCGGGCCCCAGCATTTT